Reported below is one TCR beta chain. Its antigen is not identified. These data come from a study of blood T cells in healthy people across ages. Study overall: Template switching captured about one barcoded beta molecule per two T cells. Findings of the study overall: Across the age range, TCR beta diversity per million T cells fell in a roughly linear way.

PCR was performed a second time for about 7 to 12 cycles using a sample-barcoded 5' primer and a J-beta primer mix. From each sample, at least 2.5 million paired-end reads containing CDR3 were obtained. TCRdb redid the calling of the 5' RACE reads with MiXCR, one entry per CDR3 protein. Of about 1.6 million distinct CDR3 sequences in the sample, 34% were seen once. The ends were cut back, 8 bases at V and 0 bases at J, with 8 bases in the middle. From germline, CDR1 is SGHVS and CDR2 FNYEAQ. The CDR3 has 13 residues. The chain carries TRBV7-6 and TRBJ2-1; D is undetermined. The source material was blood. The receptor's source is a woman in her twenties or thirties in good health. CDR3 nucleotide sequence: TGTGCCAGCGCTAGTAGCTCCTACAATGAGCAGTTCTTC. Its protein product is CASASSSYNEQFF. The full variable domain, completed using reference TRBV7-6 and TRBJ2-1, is GAGVSQSPRYKVTKRGQDVALRCDPISGHVSLYWYRQALGQGPEFLTYFNYEAQQDKSGLPNDRFSAERPEGSISTLTIQRTEQRDSAMYRCASASSSYNEQFFGPGTRLTVL.